These T cell receptor beta chains were read from a single sample in a study of shared clonotypes between healthy human individuals. Profiled with immunoSEQ multiplex PCR; TCRdb holds only in-frame clones, not every one. The sample comprises some 2.3 million clones, roughly 93% of which are singletons, and 0.39% rests with the top ten. Source material: naive CD4+ T cells from PBMCs. The receptors were gathered from a man aged 18 to 35 in good health. Some clones in this sample may be carry-over from other donors' samples. Both conserved end residues are part of each CDR3. A D gene is named only where the DNA matches it firmly. Size values are once, few and many counts, or a class for expanded clones, and some rows have none.

clone size: NA
J gene: TRBJ2-1
D gene: NA
CDR3 length: 11
V gene: TRBV27
CDR3 DNA: TGTGCCAGCAGAGCGGCAAGAGAGCAGTTCTTC
CDR3 protein: CASRAAREQFF

clone size: NA
J gene: TRBJ2-1
D gene: TRBD2
CDR3 length: 18
V gene: TRBV5-1
CDR3 DNA: TGCGCCAGCAGCCTCATGACTAGCGGAGCAAGCTCCTACAATGAGCAGTTCTTC
CDR3 protein: CASSLMTSGASSYNEQFF

clone size: NA
J gene: TRBJ1-3
D gene: NA
CDR3 length: 16
V gene: TRBV28
CDR3 DNA: TGTGCCAGCAGCCCCTGGTGGGGGGACGCTGGAAACACCATATATTTT
CDR3 protein: CASSPWWGDAGNTIYF

clone size: NA
J gene: TRBJ2-5
D gene: NA
CDR3 length: 12
V gene: TRBV6-6
CDR3 DNA: TGTGCCAGCAGTCGGGTCCGAGAGACCCAGTACTTC
CDR3 protein: CASSRVRETQYF

clone size: NA
J gene: TRBJ1-2
D gene: NA
CDR3 length: 15
V gene: TRBV11-2
CDR3 DNA: TGTGCCAGCAGCTTGGACCCGCGGCCAAACTATGGCTACACCTTC
CDR3 protein: CASSLDPRPNYGYTF

clone size: NA
J gene: TRBJ2-7
D gene: NA
CDR3 length: 14
V gene: TRBV5-5
CDR3 DNA: TGTGCCAGCAGCTTGAGGCAAGGCCTGAGGGAGCAGTACTTC
CDR3 protein: CASSLRQGLREQYF

clone size: NA
J gene: TRBJ1-5
D gene: NA
CDR3 length: 15
V gene: TRBV7-8
CDR3 DNA: TGTGCCAGCAGCTTAGGAGCAGGGTTCGAGCAGCCCCAGCATTTT
CDR3 protein: CASSLGAGFEQPQHF

clone size: NA
J gene: TRBJ1-2
D gene: TRBD1
CDR3 length: 15
V gene: TRBV7-9
CDR3 DNA: TGTGCCAGCAGCTTAGGACAGGGGGCTTCCTATGGCTACACCTTC
CDR3 protein: CASSLGQGASYGYTF

clone size: once
J gene: TRBJ2-4
D gene: TRBD2
CDR3 length: 21
V gene: TRBV7-2
CDR3 DNA: TGTGCCAGCAGCTTAGCGGGTACAAGACTAGCGGGAGCCGGGGGCAAAAACATTCAGTACTTC
CDR3 protein: CASSLAGTRLAGAGGKNIQYF

clone size: NA
J gene: TRBJ2-3
D gene: TRBD2
CDR3 length: 15
V gene: TRBV5-1
CDR3 DNA: TGCGCCAGCAGGTCTAGCGGAGTGGCCACAGATACGCAGTATTTT
CDR3 protein: CASRSSGVATDTQYF

clone size: NA
J gene: TRBJ2-5
D gene: NA
CDR3 length: 11
V gene: TRBV28
CDR3 DNA: TGTGCCAGCAGTATCTTGGAGACCCAGTACTTC
CDR3 protein: CASSILETQYF

clone size: once
J gene: TRBJ2-1
D gene: NA
CDR3 length: 12
V gene: TRBV5-1
CDR3 DNA: TGCGCCAGCAGCTCGGAACTGGGGGGGCAGTTCTTC
CDR3 protein: CASSSELGGQFF

clone size: NA
J gene: TRBJ1-3
D gene: NA
CDR3 length: 18
V gene: TRBV7-6
CDR3 DNA: TGTGCCAGCAGCCTGTCCGGGACACTGGAATACTCTGGAAACACCATATATTTT
CDR3 protein: CASSLSGTLEYSGNTIYF

clone size: NA
J gene: TRBJ1-2
D gene: TRBD1
CDR3 length: 16
V gene: TRBV5-6
CDR3 DNA: TGTGCCAGCAGCTTGCGAAGGACAGGGGGCCTGTCTGGCTACACCTTC
CDR3 protein: CASSLRRTGGLSGYTF

clone size: NA
J gene: TRBJ2-7
D gene: NA
CDR3 length: 12
V gene: TRBV10-3
CDR3 DNA: TGTGCCATCAGTACCGGGAACTACGAGCAGTACTTC
CDR3 protein: CAISTGNYEQYF

clone size: once
J gene: TRBJ2-7
D gene: TRBD2
CDR3 length: 15
V gene: TRBV6-1
CDR3 DNA: TGTGCCAGCCGACTGAATAGCGGGAGCTCCTACGAGCAGTACTTC
CDR3 protein: CASRLNSGSSYEQYF

clone size: NA
J gene: TRBJ2-7
D gene: NA
CDR3 length: 17
V gene: TRBV4-1
CDR3 DNA: TGCGCCAGCAGCCCCGTGGGCAGGCGGCCCAATTCCTACGAGCAGTACTTC
CDR3 protein: CASSPVGRRPNSYEQYF

clone size: NA
J gene: TRBJ1-3
D gene: TRBD1
CDR3 length: 17
V gene: TRBV28
CDR3 DNA: TGTGCCAGCAGTTTTCCACAGGGGAGATCTTCTGGAAACACCATATATTTT
CDR3 protein: CASSFPQGRSSGNTIYF

clone size: NA
J gene: TRBJ1-3
D gene: NA
CDR3 length: 14
V gene: TRBV7-9
CDR3 DNA: TGTGCCAGCAGCTTAGCGCCTAATGGAAACACCATATATTTT
CDR3 protein: CASSLAPNGNTIYF

clone size: NA
J gene: TRBJ2-3
D gene: NA
CDR3 length: 16
V gene: TRBV14
CDR3 DNA: TGTGCCAGCAGCTATGGGATTAGGGCGGAAACAGATACGCAGTATTTT
CDR3 protein: CASSYGIRAETDTQYF

clone size: NA
J gene: TRBJ2-7
D gene: TRBD2
CDR3 length: 15
V gene: TRBV28
CDR3 DNA: TGTGCCAGCAGTTCGCTCCCTAGCGGGAGTCCCGAGCAGTACTTC
CDR3 protein: CASSSLPSGSPEQYF

clone size: once
J gene: TRBJ2-3
D gene: TRBD1
CDR3 length: 16
V gene: TRBV6-6
CDR3 DNA: TGTGCCAGCAGTTACGAGGGGACAGGGGGCGCCGATACGCAGTATTTT
CDR3 protein: CASSYEGTGGADTQYF

clone size: NA
J gene: TRBJ2-1
D gene: NA
CDR3 length: 13
V gene: TRBV19
CDR3 DNA: TGTGCCAGTAGCACCCCACTTGGTGCGGGGCCCCTCTTC
CDR3 protein: CASSTPLGAGPLF

clone size: NA
J gene: TRBJ2-7
D gene: TRBD1
CDR3 length: 16
V gene: TRBV5-5
CDR3 DNA: TGTGCCAGCAGCTTGGGTATCAGGGGGCGCTCCTACGAGCAGTACTTC
CDR3 protein: CASSLGIRGRSYEQYF

clone size: NA
J gene: TRBJ2-5
D gene: TRBD1
CDR3 length: 17
V gene: TRBV9
CDR3 DNA: TGTGCCAGCAGCGTAAGTCCCGGGACAGGGGGCGGAGAGACCCAGTACTTC
CDR3 protein: CASSVSPGTGGGETQYF

clone size: NA
J gene: TRBJ1-2
D gene: NA
CDR3 length: 13
V gene: TRBV15
CDR3 DNA: TGTGCCACCAGCCCTGGGCAGGTCTATGGCTACACCTTC
CDR3 protein: CATSPGQVYGYTF

clone size: once
J gene: TRBJ2-7
D gene: NA
CDR3 length: 13
V gene: TRBV5-6
CDR3 DNA: TGTGCCAGCAGCGCCGGGGCCCGCGGCGAGCAGTACTTC
CDR3 protein: CASSAGARGEQYF

clone size: NA
J gene: TRBJ1-2
D gene: NA
CDR3 length: 20
V gene: TRBV6-1
CDR3 DNA: TGTGCCAGCAGTGAATCCGCGGGGGGTTTCAGGTTCGCCGGGAGCTATGGCTACACCTTC
CDR3 protein: CASSESAGGFRFAGSYGYTF

clone size: NA
J gene: TRBJ2-1
D gene: TRBD2
CDR3 length: 14
V gene: TRBV29-1
CDR3 DNA: TGCAGCGTGGGGAGACTAGCAGTTTACAATGAGCAGTTCTTC
CDR3 protein: CSVGRLAVYNEQFF

clone size: NA
J gene: TRBJ2-4
D gene: TRBD2
CDR3 length: 15
V gene: TRBV29-1
CDR3 DNA: TGCAGCGTTGCTAGCGGGAGGGGGGCCAAAAACATTCAGTACTTC
CDR3 protein: CSVASGRGAKNIQYF

clone size: once
J gene: TRBJ2-5
D gene: TRBD2
CDR3 length: 12
V gene: TRBV28
CDR3 DNA: TGCAGAGCGGGGGCTCTCCAAGAGACCCAGTACTTC
CDR3 protein: CRAGALQETQYF

clone size: once
J gene: TRBJ2-3
D gene: NA
CDR3 length: 15
V gene: TRBV7-2
CDR3 DNA: TGTGCCAGCAGCCCACGGCGGGGAAGCACAGATACGCAGTATTTT
CDR3 protein: CASSPRRGSTDTQYF

clone size: NA
J gene: TRBJ1-2
D gene: NA
CDR3 length: 13
V gene: TRBV2
CDR3 DNA: TGTGCCAGCGCCTTACAGGGTAACTATGGCTACACCTTC
CDR3 protein: CASALQGNYGYTF

clone size: once
J gene: TRBJ2-5
D gene: TRBD1
CDR3 length: 16
V gene: TRBV5-6
CDR3 DNA: TGTGCCAGCAGCCTCACGGACAGGGGGCGGGGAAAGACCCAGTACTTC
CDR3 protein: CASSLTDRGRGKTQYF

clone size: NA
J gene: TRBJ2-7
D gene: NA
CDR3 length: 12
V gene: TRBV2
CDR3 DNA: TGTGCCAGCAGTGAGGAGTCTTACGAGCAGTACTTC
CDR3 protein: CASSEESYEQYF

clone size: NA
J gene: TRBJ1-5
D gene: NA
CDR3 length: 15
V gene: TRBV2
CDR3 DNA: TGTGCCAGCAGTAAGGACAGTTTGAGCAATCAGCCCCAGCATTTT
CDR3 protein: CASSKDSLSNQPQHF

clone size: once
J gene: TRBJ1-3
D gene: NA
CDR3 length: 15
V gene: TRBV5-1
CDR3 DNA: TGCGCCAGCAGCTTGGAGACGGGCTCTGGAAACACCATATATTTT
CDR3 protein: CASSLETGSGNTIYF

clone size: NA
J gene: TRBJ2-7
D gene: TRBD2
CDR3 length: 15
V gene: TRBV7-2
CDR3 DNA: TGTGCCAGCAGCTTGAGGACTAGCGGAGCCTACGAGCAGTACTTC
CDR3 protein: CASSLRTSGAYEQYF

clone size: NA
J gene: TRBJ1-4
D gene: NA
CDR3 length: 15
V gene: TRBV18
CDR3 DNA: TGTGCCAGCTCAGCGGACCCCACGAGCCATGAAAAACTGTTTTTT
CDR3 protein: CASSADPTSHEKLFF

clone size: NA
J gene: TRBJ2-7
D gene: TRBD2
CDR3 length: 16
V gene: TRBV5-1
CDR3 DNA: TGCGCCAGCAGCTTGTGGGGCGGGAGCCAGGGCGACGAGCAGTACTTC
CDR3 protein: CASSLWGGSQGDEQYF

clone size: NA
J gene: TRBJ2-3
D gene: TRBD1
CDR3 length: 12
V gene: TRBV28
CDR3 DNA: TGTGCCAGCAGGGACAGGGGAGATACGCAGTATTTT
CDR3 protein: CASRDRGDTQYF

clone size: once
J gene: TRBJ1-4
D gene: NA
CDR3 length: 15
V gene: TRBV7-9
CDR3 DNA: TGTGCCAGCAGCCCTGGGACAATAGTCGGTGAAAAACTGTTTTTT
CDR3 protein: CASSPGTIVGEKLFF

clone size: NA
J gene: TRBJ2-3
D gene: NA
CDR3 length: 16
V gene: TRBV19
CDR3 DNA: TGTGCCAGTAGTGTTCGGGGCGCCACGGTGGGAGATACGCAGTATTTT
CDR3 protein: CASSVRGATVGDTQYF

clone size: NA
J gene: TRBJ1-2
D gene: TRBD1
CDR3 length: 15
V gene: TRBV5-1
CDR3 DNA: TGCGCCACGGGACCGGGACAGGGAGGAGGCTATGGCTACACCTTC
CDR3 protein: CATGPGQGGGYGYTF

clone size: NA
J gene: TRBJ2-3
D gene: NA
CDR3 length: 14
V gene: TRBV27
CDR3 DNA: TGTGCCAGCAGTTTGGGACCCCTCACAGATACGCAGTATTTT
CDR3 protein: CASSLGPLTDTQYF

clone size: NA
J gene: TRBJ2-1
D gene: NA
CDR3 length: 15
V gene: TRBV7-8
CDR3 DNA: TGTGCCAGCAGCTTAAGGGGGGTACGTTTGCATGAGCAGTTCTTC
CDR3 protein: CASSLRGVRLHEQFF

clone size: NA
J gene: TRBJ2-3
D gene: NA
CDR3 length: 14
V gene: TRBV6-6
CDR3 DNA: TGTGCCAGCAGTTACTTACTAGTTAAGGATACGCAGTATTTT
CDR3 protein: CASSYLLVKDTQYF

clone size: NA
J gene: TRBJ1-1
D gene: NA
CDR3 length: 14
V gene: TRBV18
CDR3 DNA: TGTGCCAGCTCACCGAGCGTAGTGAACACTGAAGCTTTCTTT
CDR3 protein: CASSPSVVNTEAFF

clone size: NA
J gene: TRBJ1-2
D gene: NA
CDR3 length: 15
V gene: TRBV11-2
CDR3 DNA: TGTGCCAGCAGCTTGGGAATTGGGGGGGAGGATGGCTACACCTTC
CDR3 protein: CASSLGIGGEDGYTF

clone size: NA
J gene: TRBJ2-3
D gene: TRBD2
CDR3 length: 15
V gene: TRBV7-3
CDR3 DNA: TGTGCCAGCAGCGTACTAGCGGAACCCACAGATACGCAGTATTTT
CDR3 protein: CASSVLAEPTDTQYF

clone size: NA
J gene: TRBJ2-7
D gene: NA
CDR3 length: 16
V gene: TRBV28
CDR3 DNA: TGTGCCAGCAGACCGCCGGGACCCCAAGGGGCCTACGAGCAGTACTTC
CDR3 protein: CASRPPGPQGAYEQYF

clone size: NA
J gene: TRBJ2-7
D gene: TRBD1
CDR3 length: 15
V gene: TRBV7-8
CDR3 DNA: TGTGCCAGCAGCTTAACAGGACAGGGGTTCTACGAGCAGTACTTC
CDR3 protein: CASSLTGQGFYEQYF

clone size: NA
J gene: TRBJ1-2
D gene: TRBD1
CDR3 length: 14
V gene: TRBV5-1
CDR3 DNA: TGCGCCAGCAGCTACGGACAGGAACCCTCGGGCTACACCTTC
CDR3 protein: CASSYGQEPSGYTF

clone size: NA
J gene: TRBJ2-4
D gene: NA
CDR3 length: 16
V gene: TRBV7-3
CDR3 DNA: TGTGCCAGCAGCCCCGGACAGCTACTAGCCAAAAACATTCAGTACTTC
CDR3 protein: CASSPGQLLAKNIQYF

clone size: NA
J gene: TRBJ1-1
D gene: NA
CDR3 length: 17
V gene: TRBV21-1
CDR3 DNA: TGTGCCAGCAGCAAAGAAGGGGCAGGGGGCTTGAGCACTGAAGCTTTCTTT
CDR3 protein: CASSKEGAGGLSTEAFF